This paragraph reports one TCR beta chain. This sample is part of a study of blood T cell repertoires in COVID-19. Study details: COVID-19 samples from acute and convalescent phases originated in the United States, Italy and Spain. PBMCs, B-cell-depleted T cells, or T cells were the source of the cDNA or gDNA that made up the material.

Losses at the gene ends were 5 bases for V and 3 bases for J; bases not matched to a gene: 7. CDR1 is MDHEN and CDR2 is SYDVKM in the germline V gene. This CDR3 spans 14 amino acids. Original handling: Amplifying reference gene primers gave estimates of nucleated cell counts. Assay used: immunoSEQ multiplex PCR; TCRdb lists only in-frame clones, some missing. V and J calls and clone size follow that table, whereas D and trimming were derived from the DNA. The sample includes more than 250,000 clones, roughly 85% of them seen just once. The sequencing input was peripheral blood. The V gene is TRBV28, the J gene TRBJ2-7; the match to TRBD1 covers 7 bases. The TCR comes from a man aged 50 to 59 with active or convalescent COVID-19. The CDR3 loop reads CASSSIRGNYEQYF. CDR3 DNA: TGTGCCAGCAGTAGTATCAGGGGGAACTACGAGCAGTACTTC.